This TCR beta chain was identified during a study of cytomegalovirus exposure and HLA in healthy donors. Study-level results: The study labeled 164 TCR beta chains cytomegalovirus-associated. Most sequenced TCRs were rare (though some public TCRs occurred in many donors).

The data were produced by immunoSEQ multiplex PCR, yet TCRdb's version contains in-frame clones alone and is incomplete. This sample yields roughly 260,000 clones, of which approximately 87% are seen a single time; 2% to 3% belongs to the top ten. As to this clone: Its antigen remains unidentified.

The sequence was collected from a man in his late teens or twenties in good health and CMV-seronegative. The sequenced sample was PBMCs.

The CDR3 nucleotides are TGTGCCAGCAGCAGAGACTCGGGGTCCGAAGAGACCCAGTACTTC. Protein product: CASSRDSGSEETQYF. The V call is TRBV11-3, the J call TRBJ2-5; TRBD2 is a possible D gene (5 bases). V lost 5 bases to trimming and J lost 3 bases, with 16 bases between them. Per the germline V gene, CDR1 is SGHNT and CDR2 is YENEEA. CDR3 length: 15 residues.